The 3 T cell receptor beta chains presented below share a single source sample, sequenced in a study of T cell responses to AZD1222 COVID-19 vaccine. TCRdb's copy holds only in-frame clones and misses some; the assay was immunoSEQ multiplex PCR. The sample holds fewer than 120,000 clones, approximately 90% seen once. Sample: peripheral blood, taken on day 0 of AZD1222 vaccination. Every receptor here comes from an adult in good health.

This clone appeared a single time. The V and J genes are TRBV6-1 and TRBJ1-1; D gene uncertain. This CDR3 has 11 residues. The germline CDR1 and CDR2 sequences are MNHNS and SASEGT. Trimming stripped 1 base from V and 6 bases from J, with 3 bases between. The CDR3 protein is CASSEDAEAFF. CDR3 in DNA: TGTGCCAGCAGTGAAGATGCTGAAGCTTTCTTT.

This clone was seen once. The genes are TRBV11-3 and TRBJ2-7, with 9 bases lining up with TRBD1. The germline gives CDR1 SGHNT, CDR2 YENEEA. The CDR3 runs 12 residues. The ends lost 4 bases at V and 6 bases at J; junction bases unmatched: 1. CDR3 nucleotides: TGTGCCAGCAGCTCGGACAGGGGCGAGCAGTACTTC. Encoded protein: CASSSDRGEQYF.

This chain connects TRBV20-1 to TRBJ2-3, with TRBD2 as a possible D gene (6 bases). The CDR3 extends over 13 amino acids. Germline V gene data show CDR1 as DFQATT and CDR2 as SNEGSKA (reference sequence). The germline V and J ends were trimmed by 3 bases and 2 bases, with 9 bases remaining between them. The CDR3 spells CSASSGLTDTQYF. DNA of the CDR3: TGCAGTGCTAGTAGCGGCCTCACAGATACGCAGTATTTT.